These 13 T cell receptor beta chains were sequenced from one sample in a study of shared clonotypes between healthy human individuals. Sequencing used immunoSEQ multiplex PCR; TCRdb keeps in-frame clones, though not all of them. The sample includes about 460,000 clones, around 77% of them seen just once. The sequenced sample was PBMCs. The receptors were sampled from a woman in her forties in good health. Some clones in this sample may be carry-over from other donors' samples.

This sequence joins TRBV5-1 and TRBJ1-2; tentatively, D is TRBD1 (6 bases). Per the germline V gene, CDR1 is SGHRS and CDR2 is YFSETQ. V gave up 4 bases and J gave up 4 bases, with 14 bases separating them. This CDR3 is built from 14 residues. The CDR3, as DNA: TGCGCCAGCAGCGCGCCCAACAGGGCCTATGGCTACACCTTC. Amino acids: CASSAPNRAYGYTF. Full variable domain (missing parts from reference TRBV5-1 and TRBJ1-2): KAGVTQTPRYLIKTRGQQVTLSCSPISGHRSVSWYQQTPGQGLQFLFEYFSETQRNKGNFPGRFSGRQFSNSRSEMNVSTLELGDSALYLCASSAPNRAYGYTFGSGTRLTVV.

This clone has only a few counts. This CDR3 reads CASSQGGINQPQHF. The CDR3 nucleotides are TGTGCCAGCTCACAAGGGGGGATCAATCAGCCCCAGCATTTT. This rearrangement joins TRBV18 to TRBJ1-5, with D possibly TRBD1 on 6 matching bases. Germline CDR1 and CDR2: KGHSH and LQKENI. Trimming left V 4 bases short and J 3 bases short, with 10 bases between. This CDR3 is 14 amino acids long.

V is TRBV4-2 and J is TRBJ2-5, with 9 positions matching TRBD2. This CDR3 has 16 amino acids. The V segment lost 1 base and the J segment 5 bases; nucleotides outside the gene matches: 8. The V gene's germline CDR1 is LGHNA and CDR2 YNFKEQ. The CDR3 is CASSQGALAGMETQYF. CDR3 DNA sequence: TGTGCCAGCAGCCAAGGTGCGCTAGCGGGAATGGAGACCCAGTACTTC.

J is TRBJ2-1 and V is TRBV25-1, with D possibly being TRBD1 (6 bases). Germline V gene lookup returns CDR1 MGHDK and CDR2 SYGVNS. With 3 bases removed from V and 7 bases from J, the gap between germline ends came to 16 bases. The CDR3 is 15 amino acids. CDR3 DNA sequence: TGTGCCAGCAGTGAGGCGGCAGGGGTCCGGAATGAGCAGTTCTTC. Protein sequence: CASSEAAGVRNEQFF.

About this clone itself: A far larger clone is only one base removed, so a read error is likely. Given the absence of the conserved phenylalanine or tryptophan at the CDR3 end, a read error is likely. This sequence joins TRBV28 and TRBJ2-3; maybe TRBD1 (5 bases). This CDR3 contains 12 residues. V shed 7 bases and J shed 5 bases, with 10 bases lying between them. Germline V gene data show CDR1 as MDHEN and CDR2 as SYDVKM. This CDR3 reads CASTTGRDTQYL. Written as DNA, the CDR3 is TGTGCCAGCACTACAGGACGAGATACGCAGTATCTT.

The chain uses TRBV5-4 and TRBJ2-7; the match to TRBD1 covers 9 bases. With V trimmed by 5 bases and J by 0 bases, 6 bases remained unmatched. Looked up from germline, CDR1 is SGHNT and CDR2 is YYREEE (reference sequence). CDR3 size: 15 residues. CDR3 sequence: CASSPRDRASYEQYF. CDR3 DNA: TGTGCCAGCAGTCCCCGGGACAGGGCCTCCTACGAGCAGTACTTC.

The J gene is TRBJ2-2, the V gene TRBV5-1; D unresolved. This CDR3 is 15 amino acids long. CDR1 and CDR2 from the germline V gene are SGHRS and YFSETQ. The V end lost 0 bases, the J end lost 0 bases, and 6 bases lay between the germline ends. Written as DNA, the CDR3 is TGCGCCAGCAGCTTGGATCAACCGAACACCGGGGAGCTGTTTTTT. Translation gives CASSLDQPNTGELFF.

The gene calls are TRBV5-1 and TRBJ2-7, with TRBD2 matching 9 bases. Germline loops: CDR1 SGHRS, CDR2 YFSETQ. The CDR3 totals 15 residues. V lost 0 bases, J lost 4 bases, and 5 bases stayed unmatched. The CDR3 protein is CASSLDLAGIYEQYF. The DNA for the CDR3 is TGCGCCAGCAGCTTGGACCTAGCGGGGATATACGAGCAGTACTTC.

The chain joins TRBV2 to TRBJ1-1; D call uncertain. The CDR3 runs to 13 residues. CDR1 and CDR2 from the germline V gene are SNHLY and FYNNEI. The germline V and J ends were trimmed by 6 bases and 4 bases, with 12 bases remaining between them. DNA of the CDR3: TGTGCCAGCAGCCCCCAGCATGGCACTGAAGCTTTCTTT. Protein sequence: CASSPQHGTEAFF.

This sequence joins TRBV27 and TRBJ2-1, with D possibly matching TRBD1 (5 bases). Trimming removed 6 bases from V and 0 bases from J, with 15 bases in between. Germline CDR1 is MNHEY and CDR2 is SMNVEV (reference sequence). CDR3 size: 16 residues. The CDR3: CASRRQPLYSYNEQFF. DNA for the CDR3: TGTGCCAGCAGGAGACAGCCCCTCTACTCCTACAATGAGCAGTTCTTC.

As regards this clone: A far more abundant clone sits one base away, making this likely a read error. The chain couples TRBV30 to TRBJ2-2; 7 positions agree with TRBD1. The V gene end was trimmed by 8 bases and the J gene end by 3 bases; junction bases not matched to a gene: 0. Germline V CDR1 and CDR2: GTSNPN, SVGIG (reference sequence). The CDR3 spans 11 residues. CDR3 loop: CATGDTGELFF. The CDR3 bases are TGTGCCACAGGGGACACCGGGGAGCTGTTTTTT.

V and J are TRBV9 and TRBJ2-3, with TRBD1 as a possible D gene (5 bases). CDR1 is SGDLS, CDR2 YYNGEE, per germline. V lost 4 bases and J lost 6, with 9 bases in between. The CDR3 is made up of 12 amino acids. Here the CDR3 DNA reads TGTGCCAGCAGCTTCAAGGGGGATACGCAGTATTTT. This codes for CASSFKGDTQYF.

The chain combines TRBV21-1 with TRBJ2-5; the table assigns TRBD2, which was not confirmed against the DNA. TRBV21-1 is shown as a pseudogene. The CDR3 contains 14 residues. In DNA, the CDR3 is TGTGCCAGAGATCTAGTAGCGGGAGTTGAGACCCAGTACTTC. This codes for CARDLVAGVETQYF.